The source of this TCR beta chain is a study of human T cells and chemical hapten exposure (dated by TCRdb to about 2021). Describing the broader study: For sensitization, 2% DPC in acetone was applied to a roughly 2 cm by roughly 2 cm area of upper inner arm skin. Patients additionally received weekly therapeutic DPC doses to the scalp throughout the roughly 24-week study period. Patch testing on the upper back used Finn chambers containing 0.01% DPC, with scoring done after 6 days according to International Contact Dermatitis Research Group standards. Alopecia areata with under or over 50% scalp involvement, alopecia totalis and alopecia universalis were represented in the patient cohort, which was mostly female. The libraries were sequenced as a pool, and the TCR yield per sample differed mostly because of small variations in library volumes within the pool. In alopecia patients, the study followed how the peripheral blood TCR repertoire changed in vivo over primary and secondary sensitization to diphenylcyclopropenone (DPC), a hapten. Blood samples were taken from patients before sensitization (week 0) and then at 2, 6 and about 24 weeks after DPC sensitization. For TCR sequencing, blood came from 25 to 30 alopecia patients at anywhere from one to four time points (pre-sensitization, 2, 6 and 24 weeks).

Concerning this clonotype itself: It lacks a known antigen. Within one base of it there is no much larger clone, and no base qualities were kept.

Receptor amplification or capture employed RACE. Sequencing took place on a NextSeq 500. During library preparation, unique molecular identifiers were attached to individual cDNA molecules so that TCRs could be counted quantitatively and reproducibly. For every blood RNA sample, sequencing covered both the TCR alpha and TCR beta chains. The published analysis was carried out like this. A median of approximately 96,000 TCRs per sample was observed, with a range of about 20,000 to 750,000. The Decombinator software suite was used to annotate the V, J and CDR3 of the TCR reads. Every sample was subsampled to the same number of TCRs (28,000) for the PS versus PT1 abundance plots. TCRs were defined as expanded if absent before sensitization and observed at least eight times at the 2-week time point. Using fastp at Q25 and MiXCR, TCRdb reprocessed the public reads and kept productive beta chains. Rows merge per CDR3 protein into single entries with the most common DNA and genes. The V and J calls come from TCRdb's annotation, not from the publication. The sample table records about 200,000 distinct CDR3 sequences; more than 20% of these occur just once. The ten largest make up approximately 2.5% of the sample.

Explained via the paper, the time point label denotes: patch test 3, about 24 weeks after DPC sensitization. Taken with the paper, the label for treatment or condition translates to: therapeutic diphenylcyclopropenone sensitization with weekly scalp DPC. At each patch-test visit, blood was drawn before the patch test was applied. Eligible patients were aged 18 to 70, diagnosed with alopecia, deemed suitable for DPC therapy, and excluded if pregnant. Total RNA was isolated from unfractionated whole blood collected in Tempus Blood RNA tubes. Taken from cysteine to phenylalanine, the CDR3 has 16 residues. The sequence is cut down to CDR3 DNA, 48 bases in frame from base 1. V trim: 0 bases; J trim: 8 bases; unmatched bases: 6. Based on the germline V gene, the CDR1 and CDR2 sequences are MRHNA and SNTAGT. Here is what the overall study found, with its caveats: DPC sensitization did not change the number of TCRs with a frequency above 1 in 1000, and there was no evidence of changes in global repertoire structure. After repeated subsampling, changes were observed in the strength of the expansion versus patch-test correlation and in the threshold at which the correlation became significant. Because every patient had alopecia, a presumed autoimmune disease, the patients' immune response might differ from that of healthy individuals. Expanded TCRs formed significantly more large CDR3 similarity clusters than pre-sensitization or healthy control sets, consistent with antigen-driven responses. The number of PT1 expanded TCRs positively correlated with patch test score, significant at thresholds 8, 16 and 32 but not 4.

The TCR originated in a middle-aged woman with alopecia areata. Some clones in this sample may be carry-over from other donors' samples. The rearrangement combines TRBV6-4 with TRBJ2-1, and 11 junctional nucleotides match TRBD2. Source: whole blood, taken in connection with sensitization to the hapten diphenylcyclopropenone (DPC). The bases are TGTGCCAGCAGTGACTCGAAACTAGCGGGAGTCGATGAGCAGTTCTTC. It specifies CASSDSKLAGVDEQFF.